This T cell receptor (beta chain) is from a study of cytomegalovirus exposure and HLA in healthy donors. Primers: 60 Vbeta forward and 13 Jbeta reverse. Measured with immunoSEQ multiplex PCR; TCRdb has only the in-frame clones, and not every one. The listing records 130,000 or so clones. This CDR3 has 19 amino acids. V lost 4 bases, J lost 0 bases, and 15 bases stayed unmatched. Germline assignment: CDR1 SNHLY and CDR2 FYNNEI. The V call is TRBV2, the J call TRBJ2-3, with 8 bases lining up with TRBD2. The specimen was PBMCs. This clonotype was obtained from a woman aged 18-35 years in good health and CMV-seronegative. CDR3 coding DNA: TGTGCCAGCAGTGGACTAACTAGCGGAGGGGACCTTAGCACAGATACGCAGTATTTT. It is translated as CASSGLTSGGDLSTDTQYF.